There are a few counts of the clone carrying this TCR beta chain. Its antigen remains unknown. This sample is drawn from a study of post-analysis software for immune sequencing data. Study-wide points: A significant reduction in normalized Chao1 diversity was observed in multiple sclerosis patients versus controls. About 5 TRBV segments occurring more often in patients than controls included TRBV5-6, TRBV5-1 and TRBV20-1.

The authors incorporated unique molecular identifiers into the TCR beta cDNA libraries. TCRdb re-analysed the PCR reads in MiXCR, keeping a single row per CDR3 protein. The repertoire has some 800,000 distinct CDR3 sequences, roughly 50% of them found once; the top ten carry approximately 5%. The CDR3 is 14 amino acids. J lost 2 bases, V lost 6 bases, and 7 bases had no gene match. Germline CDR1 is DFQATT and CDR2 is SNEGSKA (reference sequence). This TCR derives from a girl aged 10-17 years with multiple sclerosis. V is TRBV20-1 and J is TRBJ1-5; the match to TRBD1 covers 7 bases. The sample consisted of blood. For the CDR3, the DNA is TGCAGTGCCCCGACAGGGCATGGCAATCAGCCCCAGCATTTT. Protein product: CSAPTGHGNQPQHF.